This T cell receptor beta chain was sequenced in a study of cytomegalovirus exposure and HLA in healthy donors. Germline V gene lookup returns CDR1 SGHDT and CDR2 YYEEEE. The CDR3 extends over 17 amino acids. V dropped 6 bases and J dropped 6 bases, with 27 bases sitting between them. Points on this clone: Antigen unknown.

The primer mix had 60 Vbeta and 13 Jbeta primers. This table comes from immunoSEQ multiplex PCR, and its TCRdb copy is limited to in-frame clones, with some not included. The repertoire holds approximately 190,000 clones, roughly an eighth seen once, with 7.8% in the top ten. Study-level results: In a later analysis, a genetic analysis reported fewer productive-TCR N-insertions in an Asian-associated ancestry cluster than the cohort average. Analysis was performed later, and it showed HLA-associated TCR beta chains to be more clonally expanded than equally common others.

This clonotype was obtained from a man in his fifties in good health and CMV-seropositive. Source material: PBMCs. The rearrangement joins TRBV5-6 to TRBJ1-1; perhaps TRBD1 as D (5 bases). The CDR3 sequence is CASTNTRGGTANAEAFF. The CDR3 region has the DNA TGTGCCAGCACCAATACACGGGGGGGAACCGCAAACGCTGAAGCTTTCTTT.